This T cell receptor (beta chain) was found in a study of T cells in Graves' hyperthyroidism and ophthalmopathy (dated by TCRdb to about 2019). Regarding the complete study: Peripheral blood was sampled at the time of initial diagnosis, prior to any treatment. TCR V-J signatures able to tell the groups apart were searched for in a discovery cohort of 90 to 100 patients, of whom under 45 had Graves' ophthalmopathy and about 60 had stable Graves' hyperthyroidism. Prospective prediction of ophthalmopathy was tested in an independent validation cohort of 18 to 20 hyperthyroidism patients and 17 patients who later progressed to ophthalmopathy. The approximately 100 discovery patients were divided at random into training and test sets in a 7:3 ratio. Thyroid tissue and blood T-cell repertoires from about six Graves' hyperthyroidism patients were also compared in the study. After blood sampling, hyperthyroidism patients were treated with methimazole at a starting dose of 30 mg daily, and ophthalmopathy patients were treated with high-dose intravenous methylprednisolone. TCR Vbeta CDR3 sequencing of some 140 peripheral blood samples (43 ophthalmopathy, roughly 72 hyperthyroidism and about 17 progressor patients) is reported in the paper. Broader findings and caveats from the paper: In validation, progression to ophthalmopathy was predicted by the model with around 71% sensitivity and about 72% specificity, a median of about 6 months before onset. Blood samples also contained most of the expanded thyroid clonotypes (frequency above 0.001), which suggests that blood repertoires may reflect thyroid immune responses. No statistical method was used to fix the sample size in advance, and group allocation was not hidden from the investigators. A 13 V-J signature model separated ophthalmopathy from stable hyperthyroidism, with approximately 87% sensitivity and roughly 81% specificity in cross-validation and 80%/75% in testing.

V loses 2 bases, J loses 0 bases, and the germline ends lie 15 bases apart. The CDR3 contains 18 residues, cysteine and phenylalanine counted. Just the 54-base CDR3 DNA is kept, in frame starting at base 1. CDR1 is given as SGHRS and CDR2 as YFSETQ, both from the germline V gene. Moderately to severely active disease, a Clinical Activity Score of at least 3, a NOSPECS grade of at least 4, and a duration under 3 months were present in ophthalmopathy patients. Patients with uncontrolled infections, other autoimmune diseases, pregnancy or lactation were excluded. Diagnoses were based on clinical symptoms, serum thyroxine and TRAb, thyroid ultrasound and orbital computed tomography. Ficoll-Paque density gradient centrifugation was used to isolate PBMCs from around 10 ml of fresh peripheral blood. Total RNA was extracted with Trizol reagent, and quality was checked on an Agilent 2100 Bioanalyzer. The TCR beta CDR3 regions were amplified from the RNA transcripts. The first round of RT-PCR for the TCR CDR3 was performed with the HTBI primer set and the Qiagen OneStep RT-PCR kit. Libraries were constructed in a second round of multiplex PCR, after which size selection and purification were performed. Paired-end sequencing of the libraries was performed with 100 bp reads on an Illumina HiSeq2000. The original methods were these. Raw data were processed with SOAPnuke, discarding reads with adapters, uncalled bases, mean Phred below 15, or no exact constant-primer or identifier match. COPE v1.2.5 was used to merge the high-quality paired reads, and each unique nucleotide sequence was defined as a clonotype. Clonotypes were aligned to IMGT TRBV, TRBD and TRBJ reference segments using MiTCR v1.1. The analysis was restricted to V-J combinations with a frequency above 0.0001, which together covered just over 99% of the repertoires. The TCS score was defined as F50 (clonal expansion) divided by E x V (chaos), with BLOSUM62-based TCRdist calculated between CDR3 peptides within each V-J. Welch's t-statistics and random forest reduced several hundred V-J features to around 14, which were used in a naive Bayes classifier (R e1071). The public sequencing data were trimmed at Q25 with fastp and processed into clonotypes with MiXCR by TCRdb, which kept only in-frame beta chains. Duplicate CDR3 protein sequences are folded into a single record with the most common DNA and genes. What appears here as the V and J calls and clone size reflects TCRdb's work, not the paper's. Present in this sample are around 400,000 distinct CDR3 sequences, approximately 16% of which were seen just once. Of the sample, roughly 20% is held by the ten largest clones.

Of note for this clonotype: Which antigen it targets is not known. A much larger clone differs by one base, so this may be a read error.

The chain uses TRBV5-1 and TRBJ2-6, with no D gene named confidently. Specimen: blood. The receptor was isolated from a woman aged 55-69 years with Graves' ophthalmopathy. The sequenced DNA is TGCGCCAGCAGCTTAGGGATAAGTATCGGCTCTGGGGCCAACGTCCTGACTTTC. This yields the protein CASSLGISIGSGANVLTF.